This record looks at one TCR beta chain sequence and its context. The antigen this receptor binds is unknown. No much larger clone is present one base from it, and per-base qualities are unavailable. In the germline V gene (reference sequence), CDR1 corresponds to SEHNR and CDR2 to FQNEAQ. From its cysteine to its phenylalanine, the CDR3 spans 15 amino acids. CDR3 DNA only is kept here, 45 bases in frame from base 1. V and J are truncated by 5 bases and 1 base respectively, leaving an intervening sequence of 11 bases. This sample is drawn from a study of blood T cell repertoires in COVID-19 (dated by TCRdb to the early 2020s). A note on the overall study: Samples covering the acute and convalescent phases of COVID-19 were provided by collaborators in the United States, Italy and Spain. The sample metadata nearly always contained a de-identified subject ID, COVID-19 status, age in years and sex. Samples came from the ongoing ImmuneRACE study (first 160 participants) plus 1,254 subjects from 6 global collaborators. HLA class I and class II types, where available, came from metadata supplied by the sample provider rather than from assay-based typing. Subjects who had been exposed to COVID-19, were actively infected with it, or had recovered from it provided the deeply sampled blood TCRbeta repertoires that made up the dataset. The repertoires were released in a freely available public database meant as a resource for research on the immune response to SARS-CoV-2. The material from the prospective study consisted of cDNA or gDNA derived from T cells, B-cell-depleted T cells, or PBMCs. Beyond this particular receptor, the publication reports: The amount of clinical and demographic metadata varied by source and participant and was provided uncurated.

TCRbeta CDR3 regions were amplified from genomic DNA using the immunoSEQ Assay, a bias-controlled multiplex PCR. The study's processing was this. Nucleated cell counts per sample were estimated from amplification of reference gene primers within the assay. To quantify the absolute abundance of each unique TCRbeta CDR3 rearrangement, sequence reads were collapsed and filtered. Productive Simpson clonality was computed per sample as the square root of Simpson's diversity index over productive rearrangements. The source is immuneACCESS, and TCRdb retained only in-frame sequences with V and J called. Part of the clones is not carried over; for the studies checked, unresolved V genes explain less than half of this, and the remainder is unexplained. The V and J calls and the clone size are those of that table, but D and trimming were determined from the DNA. This sample gives around 200,000 clones in total; 80% to 85% of them show up just once. The ten largest account for roughly 15% of the sample.

At one collaborating source in Seattle, patients were enrolled during active infection and were followed longitudinally through the course of disease. Collaborating institutions collected whole blood in K2EDTA tubes following their own protocols. For TCRbeta analysis, collaborators shipped samples as frozen whole blood, isolated PBMCs, or DNA extracted from either of those sample types. The sample taken for sequencing was peripheral blood. The rearrangement joined TRBV7-9 to TRBJ2-2, with no confident D gene call. The clonotype was recovered from a woman between 70 and 85 years old with COVID-19, enrolled during active disease. The bases read TGTGCCAGCAGCCCGCGAAGCGTGAACACCGGGGAGCTGTTTTTT. Its translation reads: CASSPRSVNTGELFF.